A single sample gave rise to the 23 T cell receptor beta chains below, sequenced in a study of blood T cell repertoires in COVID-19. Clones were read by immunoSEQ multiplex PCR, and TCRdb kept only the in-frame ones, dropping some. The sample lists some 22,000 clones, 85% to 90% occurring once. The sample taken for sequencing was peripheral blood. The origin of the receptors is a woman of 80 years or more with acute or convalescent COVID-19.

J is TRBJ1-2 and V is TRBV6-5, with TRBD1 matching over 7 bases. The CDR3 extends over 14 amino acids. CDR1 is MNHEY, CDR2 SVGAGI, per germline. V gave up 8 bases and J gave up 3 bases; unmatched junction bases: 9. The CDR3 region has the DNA TGTGCCAGCTTAGGGGACAGATACTACTATGGCTACACCTTC. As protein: CASLGDRYYYGYTF.

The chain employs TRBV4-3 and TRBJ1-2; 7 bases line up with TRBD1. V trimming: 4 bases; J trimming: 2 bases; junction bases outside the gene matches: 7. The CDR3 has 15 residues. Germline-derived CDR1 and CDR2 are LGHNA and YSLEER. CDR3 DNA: TGCGCCAGCAGCCTCGCGGACAGGAGGAACTATGGCTACACCTTC. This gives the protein CASSLADRRNYGYTF.

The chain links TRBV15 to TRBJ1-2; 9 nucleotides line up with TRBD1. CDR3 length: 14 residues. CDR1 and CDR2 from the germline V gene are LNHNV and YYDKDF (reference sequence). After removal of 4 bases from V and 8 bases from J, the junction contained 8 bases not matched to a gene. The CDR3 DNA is TGTGCCACCAGCACAAGAACTACAGGGGGCGGCTACACCTTC. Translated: CATSTRTTGGGYTF.

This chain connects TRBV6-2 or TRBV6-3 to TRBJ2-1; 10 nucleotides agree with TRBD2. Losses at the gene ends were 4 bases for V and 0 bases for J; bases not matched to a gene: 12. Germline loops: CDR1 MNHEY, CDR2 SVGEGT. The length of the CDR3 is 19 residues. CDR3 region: CASSSRTLAGANSYNEQFF. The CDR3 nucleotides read TGTGCCAGCAGTTCCCGAACCCTAGCGGGGGCTAACTCCTACAATGAGCAGTTCTTC.

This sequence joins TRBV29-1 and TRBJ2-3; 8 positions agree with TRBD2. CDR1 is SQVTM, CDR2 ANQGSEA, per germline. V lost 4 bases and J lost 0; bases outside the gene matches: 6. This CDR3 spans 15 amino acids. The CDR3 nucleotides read TGCAGCGTTGCGCCTAGCGGGCATAGCACAGATACGCAGTATTTT. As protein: CSVAPSGHSTDTQYF.

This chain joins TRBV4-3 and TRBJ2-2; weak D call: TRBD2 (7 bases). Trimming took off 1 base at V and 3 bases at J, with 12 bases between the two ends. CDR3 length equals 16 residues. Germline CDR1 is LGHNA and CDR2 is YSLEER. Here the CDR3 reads CASSQVRGGDTGELFF. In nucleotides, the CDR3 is TGCGCCAGCAGCCAAGTTAGAGGGGGGGACACCGGGGAGCTGTTTTTT.

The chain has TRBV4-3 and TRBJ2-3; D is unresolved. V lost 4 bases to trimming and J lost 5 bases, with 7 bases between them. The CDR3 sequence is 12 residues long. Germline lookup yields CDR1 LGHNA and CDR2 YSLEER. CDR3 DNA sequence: TGCGCCAGCAGCCGCGGCAGAGATACGCAGTATTTT. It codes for CASSRGRDTQYF.

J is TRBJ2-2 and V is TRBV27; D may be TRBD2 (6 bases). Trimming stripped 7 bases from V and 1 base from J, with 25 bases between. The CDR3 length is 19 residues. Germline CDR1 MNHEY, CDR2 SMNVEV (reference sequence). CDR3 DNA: TGTGCCAGCACCAATCCGACTAGAGCGCCTACTTGGAACACCGGGGAGCTGTTTTTT. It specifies CASTNPTRAPTWNTGELFF.

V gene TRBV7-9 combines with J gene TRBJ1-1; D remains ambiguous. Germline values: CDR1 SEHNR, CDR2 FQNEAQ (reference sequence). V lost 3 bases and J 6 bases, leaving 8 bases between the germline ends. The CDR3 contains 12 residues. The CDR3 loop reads CASSFYSPEAFF. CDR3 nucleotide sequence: TGTGCCAGCAGCTTTTATAGTCCTGAAGCTTTCTTT.

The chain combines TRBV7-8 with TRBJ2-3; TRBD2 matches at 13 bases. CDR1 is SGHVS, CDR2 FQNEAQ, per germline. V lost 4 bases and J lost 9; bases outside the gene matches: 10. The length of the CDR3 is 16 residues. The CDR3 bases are TGTGCCAGCAGCTACGCCGGGACTAGCGGGGCAGTCACGCAGTATTTT. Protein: CASSYAGTSGAVTQYF. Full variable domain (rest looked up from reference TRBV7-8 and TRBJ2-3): GAGVSQSPRYKVAKRGQDVALRCDPISGHVSLFWYQQALGQGPEFLTYFQNEAQLDKSGLPSDRFFAERPEGSVSTLKIQRTQQEDSAVYLCASSYAGTSGAVTQYFGPGTRLTVL.

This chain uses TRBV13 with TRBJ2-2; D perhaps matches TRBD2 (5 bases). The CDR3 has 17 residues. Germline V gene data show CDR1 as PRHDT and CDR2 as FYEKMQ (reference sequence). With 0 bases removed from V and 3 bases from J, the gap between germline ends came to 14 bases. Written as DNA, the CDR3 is TGTGCCAGCAGCTTAGGACCCGAGAGCGGATACACCGGGGAGCTGTTTTTT. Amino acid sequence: CASSLGPESGYTGELFF. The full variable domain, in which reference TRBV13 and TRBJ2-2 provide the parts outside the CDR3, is AAGVIQSPRHLIKEKRETATLKCYPIPRHDTVYWYQQGPGQDPQFLISFYEKMQSDKGSIPDRFSAQQFSDYHSELNMSSLELGDSALYFCASSLGPESGYTGELFFGEGSRLTVL.

Written as DNA, the CDR3 is TGTGCCAGCAGCTTGGTGATAGCGGGAGCCTACAATGAGCAGTTCTTC. It yields the protein CASSLVIAGAYNEQFF. V and J are TRBV5-5 and TRBJ2-1; 9 bases are shared with TRBD2. This CDR3 has 16 residues. After removal of 0 bases from V and 2 bases from J, the junction contained 3 bases not matched to a gene. Germline loops: CDR1 SGHKS, CDR2 YYEKEE (reference sequence).

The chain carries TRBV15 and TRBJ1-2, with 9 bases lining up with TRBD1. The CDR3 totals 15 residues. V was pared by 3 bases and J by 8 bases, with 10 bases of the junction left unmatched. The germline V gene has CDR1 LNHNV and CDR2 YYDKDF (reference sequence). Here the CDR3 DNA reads TGTGCCACCAGCAGCCGGGACAGGGTAGGAGGGGGCTACACCTTC. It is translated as CATSSRDRVGGGYTF.

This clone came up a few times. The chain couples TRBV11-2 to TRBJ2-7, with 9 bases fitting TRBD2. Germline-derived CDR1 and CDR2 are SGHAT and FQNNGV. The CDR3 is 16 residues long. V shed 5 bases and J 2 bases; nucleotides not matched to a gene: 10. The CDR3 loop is CASSLPGLALPYEQYF. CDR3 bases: TGTGCCAGCAGCCTTCCGGGACTAGCTCTTCCCTACGAGCAGTACTTC.

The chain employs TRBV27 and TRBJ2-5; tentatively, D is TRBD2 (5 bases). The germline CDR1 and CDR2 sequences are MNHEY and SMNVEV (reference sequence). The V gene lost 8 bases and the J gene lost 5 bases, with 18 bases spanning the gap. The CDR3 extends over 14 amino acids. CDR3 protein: CASRPRVARETQYF. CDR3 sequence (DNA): TGTGCCAGCCGCCCGAGGGTAGCGAGGGAGACCCAGTACTTC.

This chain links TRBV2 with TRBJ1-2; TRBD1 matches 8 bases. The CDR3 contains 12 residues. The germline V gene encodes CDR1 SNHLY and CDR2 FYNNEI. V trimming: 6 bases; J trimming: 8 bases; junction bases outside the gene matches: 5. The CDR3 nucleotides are TGTGCCAGCAGCCCGACAGGGGTGGGCTACACCTTC. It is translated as CASSPTGVGYTF.

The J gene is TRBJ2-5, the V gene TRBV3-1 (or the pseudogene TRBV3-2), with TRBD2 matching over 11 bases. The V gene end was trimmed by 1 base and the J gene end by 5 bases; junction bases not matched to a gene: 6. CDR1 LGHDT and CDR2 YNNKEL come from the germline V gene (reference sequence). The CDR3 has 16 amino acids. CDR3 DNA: TGTGCCAGCAGCCAAGGGCTAGCGGGAGGAGGGGAGACCCAGTACTTC. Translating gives CASSQGLAGGGETQYF.

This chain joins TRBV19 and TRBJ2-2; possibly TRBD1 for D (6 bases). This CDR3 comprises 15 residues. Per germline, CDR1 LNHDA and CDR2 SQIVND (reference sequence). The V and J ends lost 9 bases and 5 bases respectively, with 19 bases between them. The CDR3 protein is CASTVRRGGTGELFF. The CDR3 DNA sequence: TGTGCCAGCACGGTTCGCAGGGGTGGGACCGGGGAGCTGTTTTTT.

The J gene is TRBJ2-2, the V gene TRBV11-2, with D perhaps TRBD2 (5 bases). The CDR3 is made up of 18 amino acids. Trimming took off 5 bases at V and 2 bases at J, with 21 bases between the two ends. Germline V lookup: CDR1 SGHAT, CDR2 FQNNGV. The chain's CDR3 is CASSARLGVAGNTGELFF. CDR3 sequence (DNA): TGTGCCAGCAGCGCCCGATTGGGAGTGGCGGGCAACACCGGGGAGCTGTTTTTT.

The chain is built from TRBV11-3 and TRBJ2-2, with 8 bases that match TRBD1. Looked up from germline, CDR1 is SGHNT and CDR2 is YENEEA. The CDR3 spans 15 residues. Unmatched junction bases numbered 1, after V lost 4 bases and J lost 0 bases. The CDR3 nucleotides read TGTGCCAGCAGCTCACAGGGGGCGAACACCGGGGAGCTGTTTTTT. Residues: CASSSQGANTGELFF.

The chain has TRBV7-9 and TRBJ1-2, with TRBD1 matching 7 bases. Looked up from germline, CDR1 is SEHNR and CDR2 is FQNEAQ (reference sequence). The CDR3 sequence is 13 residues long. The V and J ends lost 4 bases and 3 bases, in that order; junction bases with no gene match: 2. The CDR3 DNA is TGTGCCAGCAGCTGGGACAGTGACTATGGCTACACCTTC. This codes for CASSWDSDYGYTF.

The CDR3 region is CASSYSRTEYRSEQYF. DNA for the CDR3: TGTGCCAGCAGTTACTCGAGGACCGAGTACAGGAGCGAGCAGTACTTC. The V gene is TRBV6-5, the J gene TRBJ2-7; tentative D call: TRBD1 (5 bases). Germline CDR1 is MNHEY and CDR2 is SVGAGI. The CDR3 covers 16 residues. The germline V and J ends were trimmed by 0 bases and 6 bases, with 18 bases remaining between them.

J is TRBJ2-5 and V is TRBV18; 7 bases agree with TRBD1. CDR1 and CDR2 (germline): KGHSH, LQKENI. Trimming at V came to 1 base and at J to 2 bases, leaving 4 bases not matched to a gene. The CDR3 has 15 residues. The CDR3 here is CASSPQGALQETQYF. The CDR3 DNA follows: TGTGCCAGCTCACCACAGGGGGCCTTGCAAGAGACCCAGTACTTC.